These 19 T cell receptor beta chains originate from one sample sequenced in a study of T cells after posttransplantation cyclophosphamide. Produced via immunoSEQ multiplex PCR; TCRdb's table is partial and in-frame only. The repertoire consists of 11,000 or so clones, with 95% occurring once and the leading ten covering around 0.28%. Sequencing input: naive CD8+ T cells sorted from PBMCs. Receptors originate from a young man in good health and a related stem cell transplant donor.

This clone was observed a single time. The rearrangement joins TRBV4-3 to TRBJ2-7, with TRBD1 identical over 7 bases. This CDR3 has 14 residues. In germline, CDR1 is LGHNA, CDR2 YSLEER. Trimming at V came to 1 base and at J to 8 bases, leaving 8 bases not matched to a gene. For the CDR3, the DNA is TGCGCCAGCAGCCAAGGGACAGGTCTCTATCAGCAGTACTTC. It yields the protein CASSQGTGLYQQYF.

The chain links TRBV4-3 to TRBJ2-3, with 10 bases matching TRBD2. CDR1 is LGHNA and CDR2 is YSLEER in the germline V gene. V was pared by 0 bases and J by 8 bases, with 14 bases of the junction left unmatched. This CDR3 spans 18 amino acids. In DNA, the CDR3 is TGCGCCAGCAGCCAAGATATAGCTAGCGGGGGCCCTGGGGCTACGCAGTATTTT. It encodes CASSQDIASGGPGATQYF.

This chain connects TRBV6-5 to TRBJ2-7; tentatively, D is TRBD1 (5 bases). Germline CDR1 MNHEY, CDR2 SVGAGI. The CDR3 has 15 residues. Trimming stripped 2 bases from V and 0 bases from J, with 11 bases between. The chain's CDR3 is CASSYGQGLSYEQYF. CDR3 nucleotide sequence: TGTGCCAGCAGTTACGGGCAGGGCCTCTCCTACGAGCAGTACTTC.

The chain employs TRBV4-2 and TRBJ2-7; 11 positions match TRBD2. CDR3 length equals 17 residues. Trimming at V came to 1 base and at J to 2 bases, leaving 7 bases not matched to a gene. The V gene's germline CDR1 is LGHNA and CDR2 YNFKEQ. In DNA, the CDR3 is TGTGCCAGCAGCCAAGTATCTCTACTAGCGGGGGCCTACGAGCAGTACTTC. It yields the protein CASSQVSLLAGAYEQYF.

The chain uses TRBV9 and TRBJ1-5, with a possible D match to TRBD1 (6 bases). The CDR3 loop spans 15 amino acids. The ends were cut back, 0 bases at V and 7 bases at J, with 14 bases in the middle. From germline, CDR1 is SGDLS and CDR2 YYNGEE. This CDR3 is CASSVGGQGNQPQHF. The DNA of the CDR3 is TGTGCCAGCAGCGTAGGCGGGCAGGGGAACCAGCCCCAGCATTTT.

The chain recombines TRBV4-3 with TRBJ2-7; unclear D gene. With 4 bases removed from V and 3 bases from J, the gap between germline ends came to 10 bases. There are 13 residues in the CDR3. Germline V CDR1 and CDR2: LGHNA, YSLEER. CDR3 in amino acids: CASSPTRNYEQYF. The CDR3 DNA follows: TGCGCCAGCAGCCCGACAAGAAACTACGAGCAGTACTTC.

The gene calls are TRBV28 and TRBJ2-7; maybe TRBD1 (5 bases). Looked up from germline, CDR1 is MDHEN and CDR2 is SYDVKM. V was cut by 6 bases and J by 0 bases, with 9 bases left in between. The CDR3 contains 13 residues. The CDR3 coding sequence is TGTGCCAGCAGCCTGGACAACTCCTACGAGCAGTACTTC. Translating gives CASSLDNSYEQYF.

This clone was seen just once. The chain links TRBV7-4 to TRBJ2-5; maybe TRBD2 (5 bases). V lost 8 bases to trimming and J lost 2 bases, with 21 bases between them. CDR3 length: 16 amino acids. Germline CDR1 reads SGHVT; CDR2 reads SQSDAQ. CDR3 protein: CASPPSLALAQETQYF. In DNA form, the CDR3 reads TGTGCCAGCCCCCCCTCCTTGGCGCTAGCTCAAGAGACCCAGTACTTC. The full variable domain, rest sourced from reference TRBV7-4 and TRBJ2-5, is GAGVSQSPRYKVAKRGRDVALRCDSISGHVTLYWYRQTLGQGSEVLTYSQSDAQRDKSGRPSGRFSAERPERSVSTLKIQRTEQGDSAVYLCASPPSLALAQETQYFGPGTRLLVL.

The chain links TRBV29-1 to TRBJ1-1; the match to TRBD1 covers 10 bases. The CDR3 has 14 residues. The trim removed 4 bases at V and 7 bases at J, leaving 9 bases unmatched. Looked up from germline, CDR1 is SQVTM and CDR2 is ANQGSEA. The CDR3 bases are TGCAGCGTTGTGCTATCCGGGACAGGGGTTGAAGCTTTCTTT. It translates to CSVVLSGTGVEAFF.

The chain carries TRBV7-3 and TRBJ2-1, with TRBD2 matching over 7 bases. The CDR3 is 15 amino acids. Germline values: CDR1 SGHTA, CDR2 FQGTGA. The V segment lost 2 bases and the J segment 1 base; nucleotides outside the gene matches: 2. The CDR3 bases are TGTGCCAGCAGCTTAGGCGGGGGTTCCTACAATGAGCAGTTCTTC. Encoded protein: CASSLGGGSYNEQFF.

This clone has just a few counts. This sequence joins TRBV7-8 and TRBJ2-7; D may be TRBD1 (6 bases). Trimming cost V 1 base and J 1 base, with 8 bases left between them. This CDR3 has 14 amino acids. From germline, CDR1 is SGHVS and CDR2 FQNEAQ. The CDR3 here is CASSLGGRSYEQYF. CDR3 DNA sequence: TGTGCCAGCAGCTTAGGGGGGCGATCCTACGAGCAGTACTTC. Combining the CDR3 with reference TRBV7-8 and TRBJ2-7 gives the whole variable domain GAGVSQSPRYKVAKRGQDVALRCDPISGHVSLFWYQQALGQGPEFLTYFQNEAQLDKSGLPSDRFFAERPEGSVSTLKIQRTQQEDSAVYLCASSLGGRSYEQYFGPGTRLTVT.

V usage is TRBV4-3 and J usage is TRBJ2-3; 8 bases align to TRBD1. Germline V gene sequence: CDR1 LGHNA, CDR2 YSLEER. J gave up 0 bases and V 0 bases, and 2 bases lay outside the gene matches. This CDR3 contains 16 residues. CDR3 sequence (DNA): TGCGCCAGCAGCCAAGACTGGACAGGGAGCACAGATACGCAGTATTTT. Amino acids: CASSQDWTGSTDTQYF.

The J gene is TRBJ2-1, the V gene TRBV9, with TRBD2 matching over 13 bases. There are 19 residues in the CDR3. V lost 0 bases and J lost 0; bases outside the gene matches: 6. From germline, CDR1 is SGDLS and CDR2 YYNGEE. The CDR3 sequence: CASSVGLAGGSSSYNEQFF. For the CDR3, the DNA is TGTGCCAGCAGCGTAGGACTAGCGGGGGGTTCGAGCTCCTACAATGAGCAGTTCTTC.

The gene calls are TRBV18 and TRBJ2-7, with D perhaps matching TRBD1 (6 bases). Trimming removed 4 bases at V and 3 bases at J, with 13 bases between. In germline, CDR1 is KGHSH, CDR2 LQKENI. The CDR3 has 14 amino acids. The CDR3 is CASSLRTGYYEQYF. CDR3 nucleotides: TGTGCCAGCTCACTACGCACAGGGTACTACGAGCAGTACTTC.

This chain links TRBV7-9 with TRBJ2-1; 13 bases fit TRBD2. The CDR3 length is 18 residues. Trimming cost V 1 base and J 0 bases; bases outside gene matches: 3. Germline values: CDR1 SEHNR, CDR2 FQNEAQ (reference sequence). CDR3 bases: TGTGCCAGCAGCTTAGGGACTAGCGGGGGCCTCTCCTACAATGAGCAGTTCTTC. It translates to CASSLGTSGGLSYNEQFF.

The chain uses TRBV6-5 and TRBJ1-2, with 9 bases fitting TRBD1. The V gene end was trimmed by 2 bases and the J gene end by 8 bases; junction bases not matched to a gene: 3. Per germline, CDR1 MNHEY and CDR2 SVGAGI. The CDR3 totals 13 residues. In nucleotides, the CDR3 is TGTGCCAGCAGTTACCGGGACAGGGTCGGCTACACCTTC. Protein sequence: CASSYRDRVGYTF.

The chain uses TRBV5-1 and TRBJ1-1, with D maybe TRBD1 (6 bases). V lost 0 bases and J lost 5, with 11 bases in between. CDR1 and CDR2 from the germline V gene are SGHRS and YFSETQ. The CDR3 covers 14 residues. The CDR3 coding sequence is TGCGCCAGCAGCTTGGAACAGGGTTTTACTGAAGCTTTCTTT. It specifies CASSLEQGFTEAFF.

This clone was observed once. The chain joins TRBV5-5 to TRBJ2-3; D is possibly TRBD1 (6 bases). The CDR3 is made up of 14 amino acids. The germline CDR1 and CDR2 sequences are SGHKS and YYEKEE (reference sequence). V shed 4 bases and J shed 1 base, with 10 bases lying between them. CDR3 nucleotides: TGTGCCAGCAGCCCCGAGGGGGGCACAGATACGCAGTATTTT. This sequence encodes CASSPEGGTDTQYF.

The chain combines TRBV7-9 with TRBJ2-2; a weak D match, TRBD1 (5 bases). Trimming stripped 10 bases from V and 2 bases from J, with 14 bases between. This CDR3 has 14 residues. Germline V gene lookup returns CDR1 SEHNR and CDR2 FQNEAQ (reference sequence). Here the CDR3 reads CAILGAGNTGELFF. CDR3 nucleotides: TGTGCCATCTTAGGGGCAGGAAACACCGGGGAGCTGTTTTTT. The full variable domain, in which reference TRBV7-9 and TRBJ2-2 provide the parts outside the CDR3, is DTGVSQNPRHKITKRGQNVTFRCDPISEHNRLYWYRQTLGQGPEFLTYFQNEAQLEKSRLLSDRFSAERPKGSFSTLEIQRTEQGDSAMYLCAILGAGNTGELFFGEGSRLTVL.